Listed below are T cell receptor beta chains from one sample, sequenced in a study of T cell repertoires in cytomegalovirus infection. For these receptors, no antigen is known. TCRdb fed the reads into MiXCR, producing one record per CDR3 protein. The data show about a million distinct CDR3 sequences, around 31% seen once. This material consisted of cultured CD8+ T cells from PBMCs, taken from culture after CMV antigen stimulation. The receptors here all came from a human donor in good health (CMV status not recorded). Some clones in this sample may be carry-over from other donors' samples. Both conserved end residues are part of each CDR3. Each record gives: J gene, V gene, D gene, clone size, CDR3 DNA, CDR3 protein. D genes are given only for firm matches. Part of the rows lack a size; the others show once, few, many or a class for expanded clones.

J: TRBJ2-3; V: TRBV7-9; D: NA; size: many; DNA: TGTGCCAGCAGCCCTCCTGGGCAGGCAGATACGCAGTATTTT; CDR3: CASSPPGQADTQYF
J: TRBJ1-1; V: TRBV4-1; D: NA; size: NA; DNA: TGTGCCAGCAGCCAAGAACCCATACTGGGGCCAACAGTGAACACTGAAGCTTTCTTT; CDR3: CASSQEPILGPTVNTEAFF
J: TRBJ2-1; V: TRBV10-3; D: TRBD2; size: NA; DNA: TGTGCCACGGGACTAGCGGTCGATGAGCAGTTCTTC; CDR3: CATGLAVDEQFF
J: TRBJ2-1; V: TRBV4-1; D: TRBD2; size: NA; DNA: TGCGCCAGCAGCCTTGTAAGGACTAGCGGAGAATACAATGAGCAGTTCTTC; CDR3: CASSLVRTSGEYNEQFF
J: TRBJ1-5; V: TRBV6-2/TRBV6-3; D: TRBD1; size: NA; DNA: TGTGCCAGCAGTTACCTACCAGGGGGAAGGAATAGCAATCAGCCCCAGCATTTT; CDR3: CASSYLPGGRNSNQPQHF
J: TRBJ1-1; V: TRBV27; D: NA; size: NA; DNA: TGTGCCAGCAGTTCAGCTCTCGGGCCTAACACTGAAGCTTTCTTT; CDR3: CASSSALGPNTEAFF
J: TRBJ2-4; V: TRBV6-2/TRBV6-3; D: NA; size: few; DNA: TGTGCCAGCAGTTACTACACGGAAAACATTCAGTACTTC; CDR3: CASSYYTENIQYF
J: TRBJ2-3; V: TRBV5-6; D: NA; size: NA; DNA: TGTGCCAGCAGCTCCTATCTTTCGGGGACAGATACGCAGTATTTT; CDR3: CASSSYLSGTDTQYF
J: TRBJ2-1; V: TRBV12-5; D: TRBD2; size: few; DNA: TGTGCTAGTGGTTTTTTAATTGAGCGGGGGGCGGACAATGAGCAGTTCTTC; CDR3: CASGFLIERGADNEQFF
J: TRBJ2-5; V: TRBV7-6; D: NA; size: NA; DNA: TGTGCCAGCAGCTTAGGGGGCATGGGTTTAGAGGAGACCCAGTACTTC; CDR3: CASSLGGMGLEETQYF
J: TRBJ1-2; V: TRBV12-3/TRBV12-4; D: TRBD1; size: NA; DNA: TGTGCCATCGCGAAGGGGGCGATCTATGGCTACACCTTC; CDR3: CAIAKGAIYGYTF
J: TRBJ2-2; V: TRBV7-6; D: NA; size: few; DNA: TGTGCCAGCAGCGCCTCTCGGCGGGATACCGGGGAGCTGTTTTTT; CDR3: CASSASRRDTGELFF
J: TRBJ1-2; V: TRBV7-9; D: TRBD1; size: once; DNA: TGTGCCAGCAGCCTTCTGACAGGGGGCTATGGCTACACCTTC; CDR3: CASSLLTGGYGYTF
J: TRBJ1-1; V: TRBV19; D: NA; size: NA; DNA: TGTGCCAGTAGCTTGATGGAAGGGAACACTGAAGCTTTCTTT; CDR3: CASSLMEGNTEAFF
J: TRBJ1-6; V: TRBV7-8; D: TRBD1; size: NA; DNA: TGTGCCAGCAGCCCAGGGGGTGATCTCTCACCCCTCCACTTT; CDR3: CASSPGGDLSPLHF